This T cell receptor beta chain was observed in a study of CD8 T cells in Susac syndrome. This clonotype was detected once. Random hexamers served to reverse transcribe roughly 0.5 to 1 ug RNA. Amplification of TCR beta CDR3 was carried out by immunoSEQ multiplex PCR, which covered 54 Vbeta and 13 Jbeta segments. Each CDR3 protein is one row after TCRdb ran MiXCR on the immunoSEQ multiplex PCR reads. The sample yields some 180,000 distinct CDR3 sequences, 85% to 95% seen once. Trimming shortened V by 3 bases and J by 4 bases, and 13 bases separated the two germline ends. Germline CDR1 reads MGHDK; CDR2 reads SYGVNS. The CDR3 length is 15 residues.

The V call is TRBV25-1, the J call TRBJ2-4, with D perhaps assigned TRBD1 or TRBD2 (6 bases each). The sequenced sample consisted of CD4+ T cells from PBMCs. The source is a human donor in good health. CDR3 nucleotide sequence: TGTGCCAGCAGTGATCGGGGGCTGGGGAAAAACATTCAGTACTTC. This codes for CASSDRGLGKNIQYF. The full variable domain, completed using reference TRBV25-1 and TRBJ2-4, is EADIYQTPRYLVIGTGKKITLECSQTMGHDKMYWYQQDPGMELHLIHYSYGVNSTEKGDLSSESTVSRIRTEHFPLTLESARPSHTSQYLCASSDRGLGKNIQYFGAGTRLSVL.